Shown below are 14 T cell receptor beta chains from a single sample sequenced in a study of T cell responses to AZD1222 COVID-19 vaccine. Produced via immunoSEQ multiplex PCR; TCRdb's table is partial and in-frame only. In the table there are 100,000 to 120,000 clones, around 93% of which are singletons. The input for sequencing was peripheral blood, taken 28 days after the second AZD1222 dose. These receptors originate from an adult who received the AZD1222 COVID-19 vaccine.

This clone was found once. The rearrangement joins TRBV27 to TRBJ1-2, with D tentatively TRBD1 (6 bases). This CDR3 comprises 16 residues. Per the germline V gene, CDR1 is MNHEY and CDR2 is SMNVEV (reference sequence). The ends were cut back, 5 bases at V and 1 base at J, with 17 bases in the middle. CDR3 residues: CASSGRGPDGNYGYTF. DNA for the CDR3: TGTGCCAGCAGTGGTCGGGGGCCGGACGGTAACTATGGCTACACCTTC.

V usage is TRBV5-6 and J usage is TRBJ2-5; D is possibly TRBD1 (5 bases). With 7 bases removed from V and 4 bases from J, the gap between germline ends came to 17 bases. The V gene's germline CDR1 is SGHDT and CDR2 YYEEEE. The CDR3 contains 14 residues. CDR3 protein: CASLSISGAETQYF. CDR3 coding DNA: TGTGCCAGCTTGTCAATTTCTGGGGCAGAGACCCAGTACTTC.

The rearrangement uses TRBV18 and TRBJ1-3, with D possibly TRBD1 on 5 matching bases. CDR1 is KGHSH and CDR2 is LQKENI in the germline V gene. Deletions cut 1 base from V and 0 bases from J, with 10 bases between. This CDR3 region has 16 residues. CDR3 nucleotides: TGTGCCAGCTCACCACAACCGGGACGCTCTGGAAACACCATATATTTT. Translated, it gives CASSPQPGRSGNTIYF. Full variable domain (rest looked up from reference TRBV18 and TRBJ1-3): NAGVMQNPRHLVRRRGQEARLRCSPMKGHSHVYWYRQLPEEGLKFMVYLQKENIIDESGMPKERFSAEFPKEGPSILRIQQVVRGDSAAYFCASSPQPGRSGNTIYFGEGSWLTVV.

V usage is TRBV11-2 and J usage is TRBJ1-2; D might be TRBD1 (5 bases). This CDR3 comprises 14 residues. V was trimmed by 5 bases and J by 2 bases, leaving 12 bases between them. Germline V gene lookup returns CDR1 SGHAT and CDR2 FQNNGV. CDR3 nucleotide sequence: TGTGCCAGCAGCCGCGACAGTCTGAACTATGGCTACACCTTC. Translation gives CASSRDSLNYGYTF.

This chain connects TRBV5-1 to TRBJ1-2, with no clear D. The germline V gene has CDR1 SGHRS and CDR2 YFSETQ. V shed 1 base and J shed 7 bases, with 11 bases lying between them. The CDR3 has 13 amino acids. The CDR3 sequence: CASSLIREAGYTF. The CDR3 nucleotides are TGCGCCAGCAGCTTGATCCGGGAAGCTGGCTACACCTTC.

The rearrangement uses TRBV25-1 and TRBJ1-1; no firm D call. CDR3 size: 11 residues. Trimming took 7 bases from V and 1 from J, leaving 4 bases between them. Germline CDR1 reads MGHDK; CDR2 reads SYGVNS. CDR3 coding DNA: TGTGCCAGCACTCGGAACACTGAAGCTTTCTTT. Protein product: CASTRNTEAFF.

J is TRBJ1-2 and V is TRBV19; D is perhaps TRBD1 (5 bases). The CDR3 runs 15 residues. The germline V and J ends were trimmed by 7 bases and 1 base, with 16 bases remaining between them. CDR1 is LNHDA, CDR2 SQIVND, per germline (reference sequence). The CDR3 DNA sequence: TGTGCCAGTACACACGGGACGGCGAATAACTATGGCTACACCTTC. Its translation is CASTHGTANNYGYTF. The whole variable domain, remainder taken from reference TRBV19 and TRBJ1-2, is DGGITQSPKYLFRKEGQNVTLSCEQNLNHDAMYWYRQDPGQGLRLIYYSQIVNDFQKGDIAEGYSVSREKKESFPLTVTSAQKNPTAFYLCASTHGTANNYGYTFGSGTRLTVV.

The rearrangement uses TRBV27 and TRBJ2-7; possible D gene TRBD1, 6 bases. Germline-derived CDR1 and CDR2 are MNHEY and SMNVEV (reference sequence). There are 14 residues in the CDR3. Trimming left V 4 bases short and J 1 base short, with 11 bases between. CDR3 coding DNA: TGTGCCAGCAGTTCCAGGGGATTTTCCTACGAGCAGTACTTC. Translation gives CASSSRGFSYEQYF.

This chain links TRBV7-9 with TRBJ1-4, with D perhaps TRBD1 (5 bases). The V gene lost 4 bases and the J gene lost 4 bases, with 13 bases spanning the gap. Germline CDR1 is SEHNR and CDR2 is FQNEAQ (reference sequence). CDR3 length: 15 amino acids. CDR3 sequence reads: CASSSWGLINEKLFF. Written as DNA, the CDR3 is TGTGCCAGCAGCTCCTGGGGACTGATTAATGAAAAACTGTTTTTT.

The chain has TRBV29-1 and TRBJ1-2; D gene unclear. This CDR3 comprises 13 residues. Per the germline V gene, CDR1 is SQVTM and CDR2 is ANQGSEA. Trimming removed 6 bases at V and 0 bases at J, with 11 bases between. CDR3 in amino acids: CSVSSVTNYGYTF. The CDR3 DNA follows: TGCAGCGTCTCTTCCGTTACTAACTATGGCTACACCTTC.

This chain connects TRBV6-1 to TRBJ1-2; perhaps TRBD1 as D (5 bases). In germline, CDR1 is MNHNS, CDR2 SASEGT. V was pared by 0 bases and J by 7 bases, with 15 bases between. CDR3 size: 15 residues. Here the CDR3 reads CASSEAAGTPSGYTF. The CDR3 DNA follows: TGTGCCAGCAGTGAAGCGGCAGGGACCCCCTCTGGCTACACCTTC.

This chain links TRBV5-1 with TRBJ1-2, with no clear D. CDR1 and CDR2 from the germline V gene are SGHRS and YFSETQ. V was cut by 4 bases and J by 6 bases, with 10 bases left in between. The CDR3 runs to 12 residues. In DNA form, the CDR3 reads TGCGCCAGCAGCACCCAGTTCGATGGCTACACCTTC. It yields the protein CASSTQFDGYTF. The full variable domain, rest sourced from reference TRBV5-1 and TRBJ1-2, is KAGVTQTPRYLIKTRGQQVTLSCSPISGHRSVSWYQQTPGQGLQFLFEYFSETQRNKGNFPGRFSGRQFSNSRSEMNVSTLELGDSALYLCASSTQFDGYTFGSGTRLTVV.

The CDR3 loop is CASSLRGFDSNQPQHF. DNA of the CDR3: TGTGCCAGTAGTCTCAGGGGATTCGATAGCAATCAGCCCCAGCATTTT. This chain joins TRBV19 and TRBJ1-5; possible D gene TRBD1, 6 bases. V lost 5 bases, J lost 0 bases, and 14 bases lay in between. CDR1 is LNHDA, CDR2 SQIVND, per germline (reference sequence). This CDR3 comprises 16 residues.

This chain connects TRBV5-5 to TRBJ2-1; TRBD2 matches 12 bases. CDR3 length equals 17 residues. Trimming at V came to 0 bases and at J to 8 bases, leaving 9 bases not matched to a gene. Germline V gene data show CDR1 as SGHKS and CDR2 as YYEKEE (reference sequence). For the CDR3, the DNA is TGTGCCAGCAGCTTGGTTTGGCTAGCGGGAGGGGGCGATGAGCAGTTCTTC. Amino acid sequence: CASSLVWLAGGGDEQFF.